This passage covers 29 T cell receptor beta chains from one sample sequenced in a study of T cells after yellow fever vaccination. TCRdb analysed the 5' RACE reads with MiXCR anew, one entry per CDR3 protein. This sample has some 400,000 distinct CDR3 sequences, with roughly 6.2% found just once. The specimen was PBMCs, collected 5 days after the yellow fever booster vaccination. The receptors here all came from a young man who received the YFV17D yellow fever vaccine.

This clonotype was counted many times. V and J are TRBV6-1 and TRBJ2-3, with D perhaps TRBD2 (6 bases). The V end was cut by 5 bases, the J end by 9 bases, with 15 bases between. The CDR3 runs 13 residues. The germline gives CDR1 MNHNS, CDR2 SASEGT. CDR3: CASSQGPGETQYF. The CDR3 DNA reads TGTGCCAGCAGTCAGGGCCCGGGGGAGACGCAGTATTTT.

The chain joins TRBV4-3 to TRBJ2-7; possible D gene TRBD1, 5 bases. Germline V lookup: CDR1 LGHNA, CDR2 YSLEER. V lost 2 bases, J lost 4 bases, and 12 bases lay in between. CDR3 size: 14 residues. CDR3 DNA sequence: TGCGCCAGCAGCCAAAGCCAGGGAATTTACGAGCAGTACTTC. Translating it yields CASSQSQGIYEQYF.

This clonotype appeared many times. The V call is TRBV10-3, the J call TRBJ2-7; D unresolved. V was clipped by 3 bases and J by 3 bases, with 9 bases between them. The CDR3 sequence is 13 residues long. CDR1 is ENHRY, CDR2 SYGVKD, per germline. CDR3 coding DNA: TGTGCCATCAGTGATTGGTCTAACTACGAGCAGTACTTC. This codes for CAISDWSNYEQYF.

This chain uses TRBV6-2 or TRBV6-3 with TRBJ2-1, with a tentative D call TRBD2 (6 bases). V lost 3 bases and J 4 bases, leaving 16 bases between the germline ends. CDR1 and CDR2 (germline): MNHEY, SVGEGT. This CDR3 region has 16 residues. The chain's CDR3 is CASSYLLTREYNEQFF. The CDR3, as DNA: TGTGCCAGCAGTTATCTTTTGACGCGGGAATACAATGAGCAGTTCTTC.

Ten or more counts support this clonotype. The gene calls are TRBV7-2 and TRBJ1-3; tentatively, D is TRBD1 (6 bases). Between the trimmed V and J ends, which lost 5 bases and 6 bases, there was a span of 14 bases. The CDR3 sequence is 14 residues long. CDR1 is SGHTA and CDR2 is FQGNSA in the germline V gene. CDR3 loop: CASSTSTGLNTIYF. The CDR3, as DNA: TGTGCCAGCAGCACATCGACAGGTCTAAACACCATATATTTT.

The V and J genes are TRBV5-8 and TRBJ2-2; D call uncertain. The germline gives CDR1 SGHTS, CDR2 YDEGEE. The V and J ends lost 5 bases and 5 bases respectively, with 7 bases between them. The CDR3 sequence is 12 residues long. CDR3 loop: CASRWMTGELFF. The CDR3 nucleotides are TGTGCCAGCAGGTGGATGACCGGGGAGCTGTTTTTT.

At least ten counts were recorded for this clonotype. The V and J genes are TRBV5-1 and TRBJ2-4; D unclear. V lost 0 bases and J 6 bases, leaving 19 bases between the germline ends. Germline V gene lookup returns CDR1 SGHRS and CDR2 YFSETQ. This CDR3 has 17 amino acids. This CDR3 reads CASSLVALKGVGNIQYF. Here the CDR3 DNA reads TGCGCCAGCAGCTTGGTGGCCCTAAAGGGTGTAGGAAACATTCAGTACTTC. Using reference TRBV5-1 and TRBJ2-4 for the parts outside the CDR3, the full variable domain is KAGVTQTPRYLIKTRGQQVTLSCSPISGHRSVSWYQQTPGQGLQFLFEYFSETQRNKGNFPGRFSGRQFSNSRSEMNVSTLELGDSALYLCASSLVALKGVGNIQYFGAGTRLSVL.

This clonotype appeared a few times. The rearrangement joins TRBV20-1 to TRBJ2-7, with D hard to call. Trimming took off 6 bases at V and 6 bases at J, with 18 bases between the two ends. Germline loops: CDR1 DFQATT, CDR2 SNEGSKA (reference sequence). The CDR3 is 13 amino acids. CDR3 sequence reads: CSAKPKVESEQYF. CDR3 coding DNA: TGCAGTGCCAAGCCCAAAGTGGAAAGCGAGCAGTACTTC.

The chain joins TRBV20-1 to TRBJ2-1; TRBD1 aligns across 9 bases. Trimming at V came to 5 bases and at J to 7 bases, leaving 12 bases not matched to a gene. Germline V lookup: CDR1 DFQATT, CDR2 SNEGSKA (reference sequence). CDR3 size: 15 residues. The DNA of the CDR3 is TGCAGTGCTTCCTTCCTCGGGACAGGGAAGAATGAGCAGTTCTTC. Protein product: CSASFLGTGKNEQFF.

This clonotype was observed at least ten times. The gene calls are TRBV10-1 and TRBJ2-3, with D possibly matching TRBD2 (5 bases). The CDR3 totals 17 residues. Germline-derived CDR1 and CDR2 are WNHNN and SYGVQD (reference sequence). V was cut by 0 bases and J by 0 bases, with 13 bases left in between. For the CDR3, the DNA is TGCGCCAGCAGTGAGTCGCCAGCGGACTTCAGCACAGATACGCAGTATTTT. Its translation: CASSESPADFSTDTQYF.

V gene TRBV7-8 combines with J gene TRBJ2-1; D might be TRBD2 (5 bases). Per the germline V gene, CDR1 is SGHVS and CDR2 is FQNEAQ. V lost 2 bases to trimming and J lost 4 bases, with 9 bases between them. The CDR3 runs 14 residues. The chain's CDR3 is CASSLTDYYNEQFF. DNA of the CDR3: TGTGCCAGCAGCTTAACCGACTATTACAATGAGCAGTTCTTC.

This clonotype occurred many times. V usage is TRBV21-1 and J usage is TRBJ2-1; TRBD2 reflects the table's D call only, with no check against the DNA. TRBV21-1 is described as a pseudogene. This CDR3 spans 16 amino acids. DNA of the CDR3: TGTGCCAGCAGCAAAGGGGCGGCGGGAGTTTTCAATGAGCAGTTCTTC. Translated, it gives CASSKGAAGVFNEQFF.

J is TRBJ1-1 and V is TRBV20-1; 7 bases align to TRBD1. This CDR3 comprises 13 residues. The V segment lost 3 bases and the J segment 4 bases; nucleotides outside the gene matches: 5. Per the germline V gene, CDR1 is DFQATT and CDR2 is SNEGSKA (reference sequence). In DNA, the CDR3 is TGCAGTGCTAGCCGACAGGGCCTCACTGAAGCTTTCTTT. Its translation: CSASRQGLTEAFF.

With regard to this clonotype: A much larger clone differs from this one at a single base, so this may be a read error. The V call is TRBV12-3 or TRBV12-4, the J call TRBJ2-2; 12 bases line up with TRBD2. This CDR3 has 16 amino acids. The CDR3 DNA sequence: TGTCCCAGCAGTCCCGGACTAGCGGGACTTACCGGGGAGCTGTTTTTT. This codes for CPSSPGLAGLTGELFF.

This clonotype was found many times. The chain links TRBV7-8 to TRBJ2-3; D is possibly TRBD2 (6 bases). The V gene lost 5 bases and the J gene lost 2 bases, with 11 bases spanning the gap. The CDR3 is 14 amino acids. The V gene's germline CDR1 is SGHVS and CDR2 FQNEAQ. The CDR3 DNA follows: TGTGCCAGCAGCCGGGCGGGGAACACAGATACGCAGTATTTT. This translates into CASSRAGNTDTQYF.

The chain employs TRBV4-3 and TRBJ2-3; TRBD2 is a possible D gene (6 bases). The CDR3 spans 15 residues. V was shortened by 4 bases and J by 0 bases, with 11 bases between the two germline ends. Germline V lookup: CDR1 LGHNA, CDR2 YSLEER. The CDR3 spells CASSPRLVSTDTQYF. The CDR3 nucleotides are TGCGCCAGCAGCCCCAGACTAGTCAGCACAGATACGCAGTATTTT.

This clonotype has at least ten counts. The genes are TRBV27 and TRBJ2-5; D remains ambiguous. This CDR3 region has 14 residues. Trimming removed 5 bases at V and 1 base at J, with 11 bases between. From germline, CDR1 is MNHEY and CDR2 SMNVEV (reference sequence). In DNA, the CDR3 is TGTGCCAGCAGTCCTTACAGTATCCAAGAGACCCAGTACTTC. Amino acid sequence: CASSPYSIQETQYF.

This clonotype was counted at least ten times. The chain uses TRBV18 and TRBJ2-7; D gene unclear. The germline V gene encodes CDR1 KGHSH and CDR2 LQKENI. The CDR3 loop spans 13 amino acids. Trimming took 3 bases from V and 3 from J, leaving 9 bases between them. The CDR3 protein is CASSPDRVYEQYF. DNA for the CDR3: TGTGCCAGCTCACCGGATAGAGTCTACGAGCAGTACTTC.

V and J are TRBV19 and TRBJ2-5; D gene uncertain. CDR1 LNHDA and CDR2 SQIVND come from the germline V gene (reference sequence). CDR3 length equals 15 residues. Trimming removed 4 bases from V and 5 bases from J, with 17 bases in between. This CDR3 reads CASSKDPSTIETQYF. In DNA, the CDR3 is TGTGCCAGTAGTAAAGATCCAAGTACCATCGAGACCCAGTACTTC.

This clonotype was picked up a small number of times. V usage is TRBV23-1 and J usage is TRBJ2-7; 8 positions match TRBD1. TRBV23-1 is filed as an ORF, its function uncertain. V shed 6 bases and J 3 bases; nucleotides not matched to a gene: 13. The CDR3 is 16 amino acids. As DNA, the CDR3 is TGCGCCAGCAGCCACTTGAGGGGGACAGGAGGCTACGAGCAGTACTTC. Its translation: CASSHLRGTGGYEQYF.

This clonotype was picked up a small number of times. This chain's CDR3 is CASSPPEPTYEQYF. Written as DNA, the CDR3 is TGTGCCAGCTCACCACCAGAACCTACCTACGAGCAGTACTTC. This chain uses TRBV18 with TRBJ2-7; D not certain. Germline CDR1 is KGHSH and CDR2 is LQKENI. Trimming removed 0 bases from V and 2 bases from J, with 8 bases in between. The CDR3 totals 14 residues.

This clonotype was detected ten times or more. The V and J genes are TRBV10-3 and TRBJ2-2; D possibly corresponds to TRBD2 (6 bases). The CDR3 totals 16 residues. Trimming shortened V by 1 base and J by 0 bases, and 9 bases separated the two germline ends. Germline CDR1 is ENHRY and CDR2 is SYGVKD. Here the CDR3 DNA reads TGTGCCATCAGTGAGTGGGGCGGGACGAACACCGGGGAGCTGTTTTTT. Translated, it gives CAISEWGGTNTGELFF.

This clonotype came up many times. The genes are TRBV7-2 and TRBJ2-7; possibly TRBD2 for D (6 bases). V lost 3 bases and J 0 bases, leaving 12 bases between the germline ends. Germline V gene data show CDR1 as SGHTA and CDR2 as FQGNSA. This CDR3 region has 15 residues. The CDR3 loop reads CASSFVEGGSYEQYF. The CDR3 DNA reads as TGTGCCAGCAGCTTTGTAGAGGGAGGCTCCTACGAGCAGTACTTC.

For this clonotype: It may be a read error: a sequence one base away is much more abundant. The genes are TRBV13 and TRBJ2-1; maybe TRBD1 (5 bases). The V and J ends lost 4 bases and 0 bases respectively, with 31 bases between them. The CDR3 is 22 residues long. The germline V gene has CDR1 PRHDT and CDR2 FYEKMQ (reference sequence). The CDR3 loop is CASSYPVVGAAQNLGSYNEQFF. In nucleotides, the CDR3 is TGTGCCAGCAGCTACCCAGTGGTAGGGGCCGCCCAAAATCTCGGCTCCTACAATGAGCAGTTCTTC.

This chain joins TRBV7-6 and TRBJ2-5; maybe TRBD1 (6 bases). Trimming stripped 3 bases from V and 9 bases from J, with 17 bases between. This CDR3 has 14 amino acids. Germline assignment: CDR1 SGHVS and CDR2 FNYEAQ. CDR3 sequence reads: CASSFPGQPNSQYF. DNA of the CDR3: TGTGCCAGCAGCTTTCCCGGACAGCCTAATTCCCAGTACTTC.

This clonotype was recorded many times. The chain is built from TRBV3-1 and TRBJ1-1; D is unclear. The CDR3 has 13 residues. The V and J ends lost 4 bases and 1 base respectively, with 7 bases between them. Germline loops: CDR1 LGHDT, CDR2 YNNKEL (reference sequence). CDR3 protein: CASSPTRNTEAFF. CDR3 DNA: TGTGCCAGCAGCCCTACACGGAACACTGAAGCTTTCTTT.

The chain employs TRBV5-1 and TRBJ2-5; D gene ambiguous. Trimming took off 0 bases at V and 9 bases at J, with 12 bases between the two ends. The germline V gene encodes CDR1 SGHRS and CDR2 YFSETQ. This CDR3 region has 13 residues. The CDR3 bases are TGCGCCAGCAGCTTGGATGGCTATGTGCCCCAGTACTTC. This codes for CASSLDGYVPQYF.

V usage is TRBV5-4 and J usage is TRBJ2-1, with D possibly being TRBD1 or TRBD2 (5 bases each). There are 14 residues in the CDR3. With 4 bases removed from V and 6 bases from J, the gap between germline ends came to 14 bases. Germline values: CDR1 SGHNT, CDR2 YYREEE (reference sequence). The CDR3 coding sequence is TGTGCCAGCAGCCACCGGGACGGTATCAATGAGCAGTTCTTC. Encoded protein: CASSHRDGINEQFF.

The gene calls are TRBV27 and TRBJ2-1; a possible D gene is TRBD2 (6 bases). This CDR3 has 15 amino acids. The V end lost 5 bases, the J end lost 7 bases, and 18 bases lay between the germline ends. Germline-derived CDR1 and CDR2 are MNHEY and SMNVEV (reference sequence). The DNA for the CDR3 is TGTGCCAGCAGTGGTCCAGCGGTAGGGAGGAATGAGCAGTTCTTC. Translation: CASSGPAVGRNEQFF.